These T cell receptor beta chains were read from a single sample in a study of tumor and adjacent non-tumor tissue in lung cancer. TCRdb analysed the multiplex PCR reads with MiXCR anew, one entry per CDR3 protein. Of more than 55,000 distinct CDR3 sequences detected, around 80% appear once; the ten largest clones hold 40% to 50%. The material sequenced was distant non-tumor lung tissue. The receptors shown here come from a man between 60 and 75 years old with non-small cell lung cancer. CDR3s include the opening cysteine and the closing phenylalanine or tryptophan. D genes are given only for firm matches. Not every row has a clone size; where given, it reads once, few, many or a size class.

D gene,V gene,clone size,J gene,CDR3 length,CDR3 protein,CDR3 DNA
.,TRBV6-1,.,TRBJ2-7,16,CAGSEALAGSSYEQYF,TGTGCCGGCAGTGAAGCATTAGCTGGGAGCTCCTACGAGCAATACTTC
.,TRBV12-3/TRBV12-4,.,TRBJ2-7,15,CASSLRTQGTYEQYF,TGTGCCAGCAGTTTAAGAACACAGGGTACCTACGAGCAGTACTTC
.,TRBV29-1,.,TRBJ2-5,14,CSVEDGAHQETQYF,TGCAGCGTTGAAGACGGGGCGCACCAAGAGACCCAGTACTTC
TRBD2,TRBV4-1,.,TRBJ2-1,19,CASSQDGTRRFFRYNEQFF,TGCGCCAGCAGCCAAGACGGGACTAGAAGGTTTTTTAGGTACAATGAGCAGTTCTTC
.,TRBV5-1,.,TRBJ2-1,14,CASSLKQGYNGQFF,TGCGCCAGCAGCCTTAAACAGGGTTACAATGGGCAGTTCTTC
.,TRBV7-9,.,TRBJ2-7,13,CASSSWTGYELYF,TGTGCCAGCAGCTCGTGGACCGGCTACGAGCTGTACTTC
TRBD2,TRBV6-1,many,TRBJ2-7,15,CASSIPGTRSYEQYF,TGTGCCAGCAGCATCCCCGGGACTAGATCCTACGAGCAGTACTTC
.,TRBV20-1,.,TRBJ2-1,12,CSVRGPNNEQLF,TGCAGTGTGAGAGGACCCAACAATGAGCAGCTCTTC
.,TRBV7-9,.,TRBJ1-1,12,CVSSPAGEEAFF,TGTGTCAGCAGTCCTGCCGGGGAGGAAGCTTTCTTT
.,TRBV28,.,TRBJ2-2,16,CACSLTAGRGTGELFF,TGTGCCTGCAGTTTGACGGCGGGTCGAGGCACCGGGGAGCTGTTTTTC
TRBD1,TRBV4-1,.,TRBJ1-1,15,CAIRHMGQGEPEAFF,TGCGCCATCAGGCATATGGGACAGGGGGAACCTGAAGCTTTCTTT
TRBD1,TRBV28,.,TRBJ2-7,14,CASRLDRGAYDQYF,TGTGCCAGCAGGCTCGACAGGGGCGCCTACGATCAGTATTTC
TRBD2,TRBV20-1,many,TRBJ2-1,14,CSALTSGRNNEQFF,TGCAGTGCACTCACTAGCGGGAGGAACAATGAGCAGTTCTTC
.,TRBV6-1,.,TRBJ1-1,15,CASSGGRVGSTEAFF,TGTGCCAGCAGTGGGGGCAGGGTAGGGAGCACTGAAGCTTTCTTT
.,TRBV19,many,TRBJ2-1,10,CATPPRPQFF,TGTGCCACTCCCCCAAGACCGCAGTTCTTC
.,TRBV11-3,.,TRBJ2-3,13,CVSSLPPGDTQYF,TGTGTCAGCAGCTTACCACCGGGTGATACGCAGTATTTT
.,TRBV6-2/TRBV6-3,.,TRBJ2-1,17,CASSYNIYGSFSPEQFF,TGTGCCAGCAGTTACAATATATACGGGAGTTTCTCCCCTGAGCAGTTCTTC
.,TRBV20-1,.,TRBJ1-3,15,CSARDLGSVGNIIYF,TGCAGTGCTAGAGATTTGGGCAGCGTAGGAAACATCATATATTTC
.,TRBV7-9,many,TRBJ2-3,13,CASSLGNRDTQYF,TGTGCCAGCAGCTTAGGGAACAGGGATACGCAGTATTTT
.,TRBV6-2/TRBV6-3,.,TRBJ1-5,14,CASSCAGSGQPQHF,TGTGCAAGCAGTTGCGCGGGGTCCGGGCAGCCCCAGCATTTT
.,TRBV4-2,.,TRBJ2-3,16,CASSQGGTSSTDTQYF,TGTGCTAGCAGCCAAGGAGGCACTAGCAGCACAGATACGCAATATTTT
.,TRBV5-1,.,TRBJ2-1,13,CASNSHSGAEQFF,TGCGCCAGCAACTCTCATAGCGGAGCTGAGCAGTTCTTC
.,TRBV6-1,.,TRBJ1-1,11,CVSYRNTEAFF,TGTGTCAGCTACCGGAACACTGAAGCTTTCTTT
.,TRBV4-1,.,TRBJ1-5,13,CAGNLAWGQPQHF,TGCGCCGGCAACCTCGCATGGGGTCAGCCCCAGCATTTT